This entry features one T cell receptor beta chain sequence. This sample is part of a study of blood T cell repertoires in COVID-19. Study-level information: Samples of COVID-19 (acute and convalescent) were obtained from the United States, Italy and Spain. In each case, the material was cDNA or gDNA derived from T cells, B-cell-depleted T cells, or PBMCs.

Germline V gene lookup returns CDR1 SGHAT and CDR2 FQNNGV. V dropped 3 bases and J dropped 4 bases, with 24 bases sitting between them. This CDR3 region has 18 residues. As originally analysed: Researchers report that nucleated cell counts were estimated from reference gene primer amplification. Repertoires were generated with immunoSEQ multiplex PCR, while TCRdb's copy carries only in-frame clones and drops some. That table supplies the V and J calls and clone size; D and trimming were determined from the DNA. Here the sample spans tens of thousands of clones, 89% being singletons. This clonotype originated in a man between 70 and 80 years old with active or convalescent COVID-19. The chain couples TRBV11-2 to TRBJ1-2, with D possibly being TRBD1 (5 bases). Sequencing was carried out using peripheral blood. The CDR3 reads CASSFSPRQSRQGYGYTF. DNA for the CDR3: TGTGCCAGCAGCTTCTCCCCGAGACAGTCCCGTCAGGGCTATGGCTACACCTTC.